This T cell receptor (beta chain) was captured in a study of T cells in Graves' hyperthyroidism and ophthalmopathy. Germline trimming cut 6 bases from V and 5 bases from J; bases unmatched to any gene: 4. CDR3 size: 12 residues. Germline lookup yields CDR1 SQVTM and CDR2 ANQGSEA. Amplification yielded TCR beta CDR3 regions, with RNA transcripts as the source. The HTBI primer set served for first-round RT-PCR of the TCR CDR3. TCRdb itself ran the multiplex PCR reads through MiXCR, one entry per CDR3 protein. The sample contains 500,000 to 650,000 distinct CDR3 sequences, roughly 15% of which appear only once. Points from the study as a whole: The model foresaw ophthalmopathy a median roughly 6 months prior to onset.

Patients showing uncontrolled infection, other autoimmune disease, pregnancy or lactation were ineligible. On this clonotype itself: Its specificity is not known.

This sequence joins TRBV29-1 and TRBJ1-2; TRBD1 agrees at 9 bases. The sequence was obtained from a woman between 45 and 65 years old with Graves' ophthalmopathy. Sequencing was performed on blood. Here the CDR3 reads CSVIQGAYGYTF. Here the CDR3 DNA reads TGCAGCGTGATACAGGGGGCTTATGGCTACACCTTC.